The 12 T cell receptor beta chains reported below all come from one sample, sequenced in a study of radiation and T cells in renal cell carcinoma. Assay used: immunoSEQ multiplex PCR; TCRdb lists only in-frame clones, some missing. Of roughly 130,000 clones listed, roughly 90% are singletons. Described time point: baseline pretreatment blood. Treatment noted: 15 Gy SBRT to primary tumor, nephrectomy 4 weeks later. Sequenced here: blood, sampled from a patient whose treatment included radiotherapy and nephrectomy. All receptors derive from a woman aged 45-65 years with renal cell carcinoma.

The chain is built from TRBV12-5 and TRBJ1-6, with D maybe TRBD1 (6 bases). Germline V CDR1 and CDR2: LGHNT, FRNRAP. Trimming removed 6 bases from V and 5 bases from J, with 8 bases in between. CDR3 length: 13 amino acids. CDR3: CASGDSNNSPLHF. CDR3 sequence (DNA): TGTGCTAGTGGGGACAGTAATAATTCACCCCTCCACTTT.

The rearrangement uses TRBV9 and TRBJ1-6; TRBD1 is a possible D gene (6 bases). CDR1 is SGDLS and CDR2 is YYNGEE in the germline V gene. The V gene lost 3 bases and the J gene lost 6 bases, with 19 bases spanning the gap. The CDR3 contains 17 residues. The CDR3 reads CASSASAGALVNSPLHF. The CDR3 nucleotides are TGTGCCAGCAGCGCCTCCGCGGGGGCGTTAGTTAATTCACCCCTCCACTTT.

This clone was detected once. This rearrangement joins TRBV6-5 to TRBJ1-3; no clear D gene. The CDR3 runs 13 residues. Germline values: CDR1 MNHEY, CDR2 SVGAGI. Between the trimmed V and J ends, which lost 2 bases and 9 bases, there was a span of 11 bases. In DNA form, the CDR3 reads TGTGCCAGCAGTTACGATCCGAGGAGCACCATATATTTT. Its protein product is CASSYDPRSTIYF.

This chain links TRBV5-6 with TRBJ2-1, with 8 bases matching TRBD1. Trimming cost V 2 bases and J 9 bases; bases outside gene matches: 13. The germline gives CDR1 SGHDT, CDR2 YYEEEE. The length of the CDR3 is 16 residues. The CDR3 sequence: CASSFGTGITSGEQFF. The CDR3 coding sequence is TGTGCCAGCAGCTTCGGGACAGGAATAACAAGCGGTGAGCAGTTCTTC.

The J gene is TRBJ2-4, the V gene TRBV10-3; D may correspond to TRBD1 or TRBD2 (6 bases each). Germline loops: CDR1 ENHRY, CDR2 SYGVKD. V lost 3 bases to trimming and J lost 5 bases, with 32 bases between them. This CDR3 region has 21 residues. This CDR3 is CAISEIPAAGWTARDENIQYF. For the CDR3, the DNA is TGTGCCATCAGTGAAATCCCTGCAGCGGGCTGGACAGCGAGGGACGAAAACATTCAGTACTTC.

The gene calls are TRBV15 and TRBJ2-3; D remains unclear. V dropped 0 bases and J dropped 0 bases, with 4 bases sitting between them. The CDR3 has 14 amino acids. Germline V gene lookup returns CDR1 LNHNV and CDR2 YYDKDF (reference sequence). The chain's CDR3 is CATSREASTDTQYF. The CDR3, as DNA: TGTGCCACCAGCAGAGAGGCAAGCACAGATACGCAGTATTTT.

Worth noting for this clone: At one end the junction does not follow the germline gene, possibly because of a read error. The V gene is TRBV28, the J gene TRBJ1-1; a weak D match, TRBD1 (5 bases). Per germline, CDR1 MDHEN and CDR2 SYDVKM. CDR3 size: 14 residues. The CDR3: CASREGRSNTEAFF. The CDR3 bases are TGTGCCAGCAGGGAGGGACGGTCGAACACTGAGGCTTTCTTT.

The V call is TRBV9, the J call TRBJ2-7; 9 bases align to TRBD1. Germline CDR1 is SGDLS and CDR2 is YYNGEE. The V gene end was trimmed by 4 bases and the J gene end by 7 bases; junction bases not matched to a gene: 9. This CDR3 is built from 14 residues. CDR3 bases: TGTGCCAGCAGCCCCCGGACAGGGGTAGGAGAGCAGTACTTC. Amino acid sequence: CASSPRTGVGEQYF.

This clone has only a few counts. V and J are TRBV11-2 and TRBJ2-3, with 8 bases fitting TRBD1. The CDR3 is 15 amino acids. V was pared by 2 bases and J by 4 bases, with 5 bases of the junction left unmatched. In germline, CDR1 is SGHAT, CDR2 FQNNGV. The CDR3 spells CASSLLRTGPDTQYF. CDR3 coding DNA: TGTGCCAGCAGCTTATTGAGGACAGGGCCAGATACGCAGTATTTT. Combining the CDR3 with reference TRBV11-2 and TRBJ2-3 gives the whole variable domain EAGVAQSPRYKIIEKRQSVAFWCNPISGHATLYWYQQILGQGPKLLIQFQNNGVVDDSQLPKDRFSAERLKGVDSTLKIQPAKLEDSAVYLCASSLLRTGPDTQYFGPGTRLTVL.

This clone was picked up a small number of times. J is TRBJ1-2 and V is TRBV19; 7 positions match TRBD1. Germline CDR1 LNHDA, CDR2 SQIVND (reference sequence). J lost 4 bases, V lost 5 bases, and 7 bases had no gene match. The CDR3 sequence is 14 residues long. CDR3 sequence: CASSASGGAYGYTF. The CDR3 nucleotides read TGTGCCAGTAGTGCCTCAGGGGGAGCCTATGGCTACACCTTC.

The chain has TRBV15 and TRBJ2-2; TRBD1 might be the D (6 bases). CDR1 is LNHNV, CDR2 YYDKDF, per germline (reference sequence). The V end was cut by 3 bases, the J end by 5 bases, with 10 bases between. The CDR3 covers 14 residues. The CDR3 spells CATSSLRGTGELFF. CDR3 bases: TGTGCCACCAGCAGCTTGAGGGGGACCGGGGAGCTGTTTTTT.

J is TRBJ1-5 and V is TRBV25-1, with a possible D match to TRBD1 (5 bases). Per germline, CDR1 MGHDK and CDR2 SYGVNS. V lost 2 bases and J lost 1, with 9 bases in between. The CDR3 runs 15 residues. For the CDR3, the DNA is TGTGCCAGCAGTGAAGCGGGGCCGAGCAATCAGCCCCAGCATTTT. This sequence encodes CASSEAGPSNQPQHF.